This entry lists 22 T cell receptor beta chains sequenced from one sample in a study of blood T cells in healthy people across ages. Through a sample-barcoded 5' primer and a J-beta primer mix, a second PCR was run for roughly 6 to 12 cycles. TCRdb fed the 5' RACE reads into MiXCR, producing one record per CDR3 protein. The table lists 630,000 or so distinct CDR3 sequences, under 30% of them singletons, with around 16% in the top ten. The sequencing input was blood. The receptors here all came from a woman of 80 years or more in good health.

Regarding this clonotype: A single base separates this from a much larger clone, so it may be a read error. CDR3: CASSYYAETGFYGYTF. The DNA for the CDR3 is TGTGCCAGCAGTTATTACGCCGAGACAGGGTTCTATGGCTACACCTTC. This chain connects TRBV6-2 or TRBV6-3 to TRBJ1-2; TRBD1 aligns across 7 bases. Germline trimming cut 3 bases from V and 4 bases from J; bases unmatched to any gene: 11. The CDR3 contains 16 residues. Germline loops: CDR1 MNHEY, CDR2 SVGEGT.

A few counts support this clonotype. The chain employs TRBV20-1 and TRBJ1-5, with D hard to call. Germline-derived CDR1 and CDR2 are DFQATT and SNEGSKA (reference sequence). V lost 0 bases and J 4 bases, leaving 10 bases between the germline ends. This CDR3 is 14 amino acids long. CDR3 nucleotides: TGCAGTGCTAGAGATAAGGGAGGGAATCAGCCCCAGCATTTT. It specifies CSARDKGGNQPQHF.

About this clonotype itself: One base away lies a much larger clone, so this may be a sequencing read error. The CDR3 ends on some other residue instead of the conserved phenylalanine or tryptophan, so this is likely a read error. The chain employs TRBV7-2 and TRBJ1-2; possibly TRBD1 for D (5 bases). Germline V CDR1 and CDR2: SGHTA, FQGNSA. V was pared by 0 bases and J by 4 bases, with 9 bases between. The length of the CDR3 is 14 residues. The CDR3 nucleotides are TGTGCCAGCAGCTTAGCGTTCCAGGGCTATGGCTACACCGTC. It yields the protein CASSLAFQGYGYTV.

In this sample, this clonotype turned up many times. The genes are TRBV20-1 and TRBJ2-5, with 12 bases matching TRBD2. The CDR3 extends over 16 amino acids. CDR1 is DFQATT, CDR2 SNEGSKA, per germline (reference sequence). V shed 0 bases, J shed 2 bases, and the junction held 4 bases outside the gene matches. The CDR3 here is CSARDPTSGGQETQYF. The CDR3 coding sequence is TGCAGTGCTAGAGATCCGACTAGCGGGGGACAAGAGACCCAGTACTTC.

The chain uses TRBV4-3 and TRBJ2-5; maybe TRBD2 (5 bases). CDR3 size: 15 residues. V lost 1 base and J 4 bases, leaving 13 bases between the germline ends. Looked up from germline, CDR1 is LGHNA and CDR2 is YSLEER. The CDR3 protein is CASSQGGEQSETQYF. The DNA for the CDR3 is TGCGCCAGCAGCCAAGGGGGAGAGCAATCAGAGACCCAGTACTTC.

This clonotype was seen more than once but under ten times. The gene calls are TRBV4-3 and TRBJ2-2; TRBD1 matches 9 bases. Germline values: CDR1 LGHNA, CDR2 YSLEER. V dropped 6 bases and J dropped 6; count of bases not matched to a gene: 8. The CDR3 sequence is 15 residues long. The CDR3: CASSPGTGFAGELFF. The CDR3 nucleotides are TGCGCCAGCAGTCCGGGGACAGGGTTCGCCGGGGAGCTGTTTTTT.

This clonotype was seen at least ten times. The rearrangement uses TRBV4-1 and TRBJ1-2; no definite D call. There are 16 residues in the CDR3. CDR1 and CDR2 (germline): MGHRA, YSYEKL. The ends were cut back, 0 bases at V and 0 bases at J, with 11 bases in the middle. Here the CDR3 reads CASSQERATTNYGYTF. The DNA of the CDR3 is TGCGCCAGCAGCCAAGAAAGGGCTACTACTAACTATGGCTACACCTTC.

The chain couples TRBV4-1 to TRBJ1-1; D is uncertain. Germline V lookup: CDR1 MGHRA, CDR2 YSYEKL. This CDR3 has 14 residues. V was trimmed by 1 base and J by 1 base, leaving 7 bases between them. The CDR3 protein is CASSQAGRNTEAFF. The CDR3 DNA reads TGCGCCAGCAGCCAAGCCGGCAGGAACACTGAAGCTTTCTTT.

The rearrangement uses TRBV2 and TRBJ1-1; D unclear. With 1 base removed from V and 1 base from J, the gap between germline ends came to 10 bases. The CDR3 is made up of 15 amino acids. Per the germline V gene, CDR1 is SNHLY and CDR2 is FYNNEI. The CDR3 reads CASSEGRAQNTEAFF. CDR3 DNA: TGTGCCAGCAGTGAAGGCCGGGCCCAGAACACTGAAGCTTTCTTT.

This chain uses TRBV9 with TRBJ1-1; no definite D call. The CDR3 covers 14 residues. In germline, CDR1 is SGDLS, CDR2 YYNGEE. Trimming cost V 0 bases and J 4 bases, with 10 bases left between them. CDR3 in amino acids: CASSVDPIGTEAFF. CDR3 DNA sequence: TGTGCCAGCAGCGTAGATCCCATAGGCACTGAAGCTTTCTTT.

This chain uses TRBV6-2 or TRBV6-3 with TRBJ2-1, with 7 bases matching TRBD1. V trimming: 4 bases; J trimming: 4 bases; junction bases outside the gene matches: 7. CDR3 size: 15 residues. Germline V gives CDR1 MNHEY, CDR2 SVGEGT. The CDR3 sequence is CASSFTGQKYNEQFF. CDR3 sequence (DNA): TGTGCCAGCAGTTTCACGGGACAGAAATACAATGAGCAGTTCTTC.

This clonotype was seen only a few times. This chain uses TRBV5-1 with TRBJ1-1, with 7 bases fitting TRBD1. The V and J ends lost 1 base and 1 base, in that order; junction bases with no gene match: 7. Per germline, CDR1 SGHRS and CDR2 YFSETQ. The CDR3 is made up of 16 amino acids. The CDR3 nucleotides are TGCGCCAGCAGCTTGCCGCGGGACAGTTCGAACACTGAAGCTTTCTTT. Its translation is CASSLPRDSSNTEAFF.

Only a few counts were recorded for this clonotype. With a much larger clone just one base away, this may be a read error. V gene TRBV5-1 combines with J gene TRBJ2-7; D is perhaps TRBD1 or TRBD2 (5 bases each). V was cut by 3 bases and J by 2 bases, with 12 bases left in between. CDR1 is SGHRS, CDR2 YFSETQ, per germline. The length of the CDR3 is 14 residues. The CDR3: CASSWGKQAYEQYF. CDR3 sequence (DNA): TGCGCCAGCAGCTGGGGGAAGCAGGCCTACGAGCAGTACTTC.

This clonotype was found a few times. The rearrangement links TRBV19 to TRBJ2-1; possible D gene TRBD1, 6 bases. Trimming took off 7 bases at V and 3 bases at J, with 13 bases between the two ends. CDR3 length: 14 residues. From germline, CDR1 is LNHDA and CDR2 SQIVND (reference sequence). CDR3 in amino acids: CASMGAGIYNEQFF. The CDR3 DNA is TGTGCCAGTATGGGGGCAGGGATCTACAATGAGCAGTTCTTC.

In this sample, this clonotype turned up a few times. The V and J genes are TRBV6-5 and TRBJ2-1; 7 bases align to TRBD2. The J call may be in error: the DNA end matches TRBJ2-7 better. CDR1 MNHEY and CDR2 SVGAGI come from the germline V gene. The CDR3 runs 19 residues. The CDR3 DNA reads TGTGCCAGCAGTTACTCGTCGGCTCTAGCGGACACTCCCTACAATGAGCAGTACTTC. Translated, it gives CASSYSSALADTPYNEQYF.

This clonotype came up many times. The chain couples TRBV20-1 to TRBJ2-7; 9 positions agree with TRBD2. V was pared by 4 bases and J by 2 bases, with 12 bases of the junction left unmatched. Per the germline V gene, CDR1 is DFQATT and CDR2 is SNEGSKA (reference sequence). There are 16 residues in the CDR3. The CDR3, as DNA: TGCAGTGCTACCTTACCCGGGACTAGCAGAGCCTACGAGCAGTACTTC. Protein sequence: CSATLPGTSRAYEQYF.

This clonotype was seen more than once but under ten times. This chain connects TRBV7-3 to TRBJ2-1, with 7 bases that match TRBD1. The closer fit of TRBJ2-7 to the DNA end suggests the J call may be wrong. The CDR3 loop spans 15 amino acids. Germline-derived CDR1 and CDR2 are SGHTA and FQGTGA. CDR3 DNA sequence: TGTGCCAGCAGCTCTTTCGGGACAGCTTACAATGAGCAGTACTTC. The encoded protein is CASSSFGTAYNEQYF.

This clonotype was counted only a few times. The V and J genes are TRBV2 and TRBJ2-3, with D perhaps TRBD2 (6 bases). The CDR3 is 16 residues long. CDR1 SNHLY and CDR2 FYNNEI come from the germline V gene. The V gene lost 6 bases and the J gene lost 1 base, with 17 bases spanning the gap. The chain's CDR3 is CASRGPGGSGTDTQYF. CDR3 nucleotides: TGTGCCAGCAGGGGCCCAGGAGGGTCGGGCACAGATACGCAGTATTTT.

This clonotype was detected ten times or more. The V call is TRBV7-2, the J call TRBJ2-5, with D maybe TRBD2 (7 bases). The V end was cut by 3 bases, the J end by 4 bases, with 15 bases between. This CDR3 region has 15 residues. From germline, CDR1 is SGHTA and CDR2 FQGNSA. CDR3 nucleotides: TGTGCCAGCAGCTTTGGAGGGGGGGCGGGAGAGACCCAGTACTTC. It is translated as CASSFGGGAGETQYF.

This clonotype was seen once. A read error is possible here, since a much larger clone lies one base away. V and J are TRBV7-3 and TRBJ2-5; 7 bases fit TRBD1. Germline-derived CDR1 and CDR2 are SGHTA and FQGTGA. V lost 4 bases and J lost 11; bases outside the gene matches: 25. The CDR3 consists of 18 residues. CDR3 coding DNA: TGTGCCAGCAGCTCACAGGGGTCCGATACGGTATCCTACAATGAGCAGTACTTC. This sequence encodes CASSSQGSDTVSYNEQYF.

This clonotype was seen ten or more times. This rearrangement joins TRBV7-2 to TRBJ2-1; D tentatively fits TRBD1 or TRBD2 (5 bases each). Germline V CDR1 and CDR2: SGHTA, FQGNSA. Trimming cost V 5 bases and J 3 bases, with 14 bases left between them. The CDR3 spans 15 residues. For the CDR3, the DNA is TGTGCCAGCAGCCCGAGGGGTACGAACTACAATGAGCAGTTCTTC. Protein product: CASSPRGTNYNEQFF.

This clonotype appeared many times. This chain connects TRBV3-1 to TRBJ2-1; 9 nucleotides line up with TRBD1. V trimming: 3 bases; J trimming: 8 bases; junction bases outside the gene matches: 11. Germline CDR1 LGHDT, CDR2 YNNKEL (reference sequence). The CDR3 has 16 amino acids. CDR3 in DNA: TGTGCCAGCAGCCAGAATCCCGGGACAGGGTGGGATGAGCAGTTCTTC. It yields the protein CASSQNPGTGWDEQFF.